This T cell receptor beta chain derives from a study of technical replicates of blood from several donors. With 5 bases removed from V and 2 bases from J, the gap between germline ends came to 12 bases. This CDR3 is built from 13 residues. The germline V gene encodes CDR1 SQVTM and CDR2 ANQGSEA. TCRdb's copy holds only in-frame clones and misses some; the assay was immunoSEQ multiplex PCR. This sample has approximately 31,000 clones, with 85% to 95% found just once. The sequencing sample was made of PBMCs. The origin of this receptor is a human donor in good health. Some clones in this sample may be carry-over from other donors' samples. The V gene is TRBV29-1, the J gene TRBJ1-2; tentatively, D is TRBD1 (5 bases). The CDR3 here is CSVSRGENYGYTF. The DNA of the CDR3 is TGCAGCGTTAGTAGGGGCGAAAACTATGGCTACACCTTC.